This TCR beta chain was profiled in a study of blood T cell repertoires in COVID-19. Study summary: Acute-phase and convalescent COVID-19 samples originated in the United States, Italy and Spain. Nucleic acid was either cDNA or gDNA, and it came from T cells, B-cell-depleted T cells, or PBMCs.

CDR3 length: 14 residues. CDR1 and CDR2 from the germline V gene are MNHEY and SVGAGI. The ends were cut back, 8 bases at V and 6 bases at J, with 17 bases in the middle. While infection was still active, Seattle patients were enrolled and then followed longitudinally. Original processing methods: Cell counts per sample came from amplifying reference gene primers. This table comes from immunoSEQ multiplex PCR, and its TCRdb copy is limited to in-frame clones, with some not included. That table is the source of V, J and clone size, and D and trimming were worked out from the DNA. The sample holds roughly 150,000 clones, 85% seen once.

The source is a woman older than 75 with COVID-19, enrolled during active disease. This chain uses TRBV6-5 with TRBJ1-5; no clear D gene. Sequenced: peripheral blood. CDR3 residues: CASSSKRGSQPQHF. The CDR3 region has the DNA TGTGCCAGCTCATCCAAACGAGGGAGTCAGCCCCAGCATTTT.